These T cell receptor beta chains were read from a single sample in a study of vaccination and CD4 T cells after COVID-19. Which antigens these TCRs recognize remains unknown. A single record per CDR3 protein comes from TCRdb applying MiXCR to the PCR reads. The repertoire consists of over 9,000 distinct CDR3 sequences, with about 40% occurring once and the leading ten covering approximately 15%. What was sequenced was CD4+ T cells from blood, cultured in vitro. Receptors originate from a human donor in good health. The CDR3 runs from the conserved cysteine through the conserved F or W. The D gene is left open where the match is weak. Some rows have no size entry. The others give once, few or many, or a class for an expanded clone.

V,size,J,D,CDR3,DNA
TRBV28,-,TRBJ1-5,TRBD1,CASSSGQGIHQPQHF,TGTGCCAGCAGTTCGGGACAGGGGATTCATCAGCCCCAGCATTTT
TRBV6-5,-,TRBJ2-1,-,CASSYSTRQMVVQFF,TGTGCCAGCAGTTACTCCACAAGGCAGATGGTAGTGCAGTTCTTC
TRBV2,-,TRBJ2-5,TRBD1,CATSPGQLQETQYF,TGTGCCACCTCCCCGGGACAGCTCCAAGAGACCCAGTACTTC
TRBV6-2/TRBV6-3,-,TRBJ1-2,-,CASSRQGPQGNYGYTF,TGTGCCAGCAGTCGCCAGGGACCCCAGGGAAACTATGGCTACACCTTC
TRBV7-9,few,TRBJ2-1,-,CASSLRELSYNEQFF,TGTGCCAGCAGCTTACGGGAGCTCTCCTACAATGAGCAGTTCTTC
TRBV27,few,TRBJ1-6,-,CTTYRAPNSPLHF,TGTACCACATACAGGGCCCCGAATTCACCCCTCCACTTT
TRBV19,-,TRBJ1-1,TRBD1,CASRALRQGVVGAFF,TGTGCCAGTCGAGCCTTAAGACAGGGAGTTGTTGGAGCTTTCTTT
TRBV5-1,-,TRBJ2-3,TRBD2,CASSALAGGTDTQYF,TGCGCCAGCAGCGCCCTAGCGGGAGGCACAGATACGCAGTATTTT
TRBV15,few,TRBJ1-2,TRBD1,CATSRVPLDRANYGYTF,TGTGCCACCAGCAGAGTGCCCCTGGACAGGGCTAACTATGGCTACACCTTC
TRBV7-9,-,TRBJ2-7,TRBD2,CASSRGGGYEQYF,TGTGCCAGCAGCCGGGGGGGAGGGTACGAGCAGTACTTC
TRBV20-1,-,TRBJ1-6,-,CSAGLLRGRNSPLHF,TGCAGTGCTGGCCTCCTCAGGGGAAGAAATTCACCCCTCCACTTT
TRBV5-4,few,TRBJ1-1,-,CASSDLTENTEAFF,TGTGCCAGCAGCGACCTGACAGAGAACACTGAAGCTTTCTTT
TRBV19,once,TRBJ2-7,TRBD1,CASSSPLGQGAGEQYF,TGTGCCAGTAGTAGCCCTCTTGGACAGGGGGCGGGGGAGCAGTACTTC
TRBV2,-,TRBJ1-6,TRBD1,CASKPQGAGNNSPLHF,TGTGCCAGCAAGCCGCAGGGGGCGGGGAATAATTCACCCCTCCACTTT
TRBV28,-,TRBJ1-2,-,CASRGGGNFNYGYTF,TGTGCCAGCCGAGGCGGGGGGAATTTTAACTATGGCTACACCTTC
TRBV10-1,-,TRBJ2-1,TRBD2,CASRKSSSGYNEQFF,TGCGCCAGCAGGAAGTCCTCTAGCGGCTACAATGAGCAGTTCTTC
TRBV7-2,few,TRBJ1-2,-,CASSLVREDLYGYTF,TGTGCCAGCAGCTTAGTCAGGGAGGATCTATATGGCTACACCTTC
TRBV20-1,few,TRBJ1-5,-,CSATRFGGQPQHF,TGCAGTGCTACGCGTTTCGGAGGACAGCCCCAGCATTTT
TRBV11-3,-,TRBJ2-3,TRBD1,CASSPRDRAHDTQYF,TGTGCCAGCAGCCCACGAGACAGGGCTCACGATACGCAGTATTTT
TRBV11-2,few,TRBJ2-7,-,CASSQRVGPGGNEQYF,TGTGCCAGCAGCCAACGGGTGGGCCCCGGGGGTAACGAGCAGTACTTC
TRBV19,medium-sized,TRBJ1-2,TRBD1,CASSKGQGHGYTF,TGTGCCAGTAGTAAAGGACAGGGCCATGGCTACACCTTC
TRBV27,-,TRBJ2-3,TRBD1,CASSSGTGITDTQYF,TGTGCCAGCAGTTCCGGGACAGGGATAACAGATACGCAGTATTTT
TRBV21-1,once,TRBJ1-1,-,CAVRQGGLNTEAFF,TGTGCCGTTCGACAGGGTGGGTTGAACACTGAAGCTTTCTTT
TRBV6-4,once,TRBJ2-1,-,CASALMEGGNEQFF,TGTGCCAGCGCCCTCATGGAGGGAGGCAATGAGCAGTTCTTC
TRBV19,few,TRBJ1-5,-,CASGGGPKRPQHF,TGTGCCAGTGGGGGGGGGCCCAAAAGGCCCCAGCATTTT
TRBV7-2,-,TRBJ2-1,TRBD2,CASSVSLAGGGHEQFF,TGTGCCAGCAGCGTCTCACTAGCGGGAGGGGGCCATGAGCAGTTCTTC
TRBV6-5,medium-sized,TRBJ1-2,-,CASSYVDRGYTF,TGTGCCAGCAGTTACGTGGACAGAGGCTACACCTTC
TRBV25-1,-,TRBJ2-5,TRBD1,CASSVDRVGETQYF,TGTGCCAGCAGTGTGGACAGGGTGGGAGAGACCCAGTACTTC
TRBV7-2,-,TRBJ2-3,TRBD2,CASSISGSTDTQYF,TGTGCCAGCAGCATTAGCGGGAGTACAGATACGCAGTATTTT
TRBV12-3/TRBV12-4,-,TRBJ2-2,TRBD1,CASSGDSPTGELFF,TGTGCCAGCAGTGGGGACAGCCCCACCGGGGAGCTGTTTTTT
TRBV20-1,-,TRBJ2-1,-,CSGSRSYNEQFF,TGCAGTGGTTCGCGGTCCTACAATGAGCAGTTCTTC
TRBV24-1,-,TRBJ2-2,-,CATSDRRQGGTGELFF,TGTGCCACCAGTGATAGGAGACAGGGAGGTACCGGGGAGCTGTTTTTT
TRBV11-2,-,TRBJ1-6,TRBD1,CASSGQGNSPLHF,TGTGCCAGCAGCGGACAGGGAAATTCACCCCTCCACTTT
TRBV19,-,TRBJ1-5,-,CASSVGQGRPQHF,TGTGCCAGTAGTGTGGGGCAGGGACGGCCCCAGCATTTT
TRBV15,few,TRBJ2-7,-,CATSTGRNVYEQYF,TGTGCCACCAGCACGGGACGGAATGTCTACGAGCAGTACTTC
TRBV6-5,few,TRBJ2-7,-,CASSYQTPTYEQYF,TGTGCCAGCAGTTACCAGACCCCCACTTACGAGCAGTACTTC
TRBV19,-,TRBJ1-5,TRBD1,CASSILRGQGGQPQHF,TGTGCCAGTAGTATATTAAGGGGACAGGGTGGACAGCCCCAGCATTTT
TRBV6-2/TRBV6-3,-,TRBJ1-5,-,CASADSNQPQHF,TGTGCCAGCGCGGATAGCAATCAGCCCCAGCATTTT
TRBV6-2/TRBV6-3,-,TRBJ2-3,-,CASTGRGRADTQYF,TGTGCCAGCACCGGAAGGGGCCGGGCAGATACGCAGTATTTT
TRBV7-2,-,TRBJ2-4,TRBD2,CASSDGAGLVGNIQYF,TGTGCCAGCAGCGACGGAGCGGGATTGGTCGGAAACATTCAGTACTTC
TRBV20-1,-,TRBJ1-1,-,CTLLGDSTEAFF,TGCACTTTACTGGGCGACAGTACTGAAGCTTTCTTT
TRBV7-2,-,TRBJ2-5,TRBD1,CASSAGQGRETQYF,TGTGCCAGCAGCGCAGGACAGGGGCGAGAGACCCAGTACTTC
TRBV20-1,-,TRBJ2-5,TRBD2,CSARILAGGQETQYF,TGCAGTGCTAGAATCCTAGCGGGAGGGCAAGAGACCCAGTACTTC
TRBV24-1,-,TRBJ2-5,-,CATSDSLRPGGLEETQYF,TGTGCCACCAGTGATTCGCTCAGGCCCGGGGGCTTAGAGGAGACCCAGTACTTC
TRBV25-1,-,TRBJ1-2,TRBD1,CASSAGQGLANYGYTF,TGTGCCAGCTCCGCCGGACAGGGATTAGCTAACTATGGCTACACCTTC